This is a list of T cell receptor beta chains from one sample in a study of response to subunit inactivated influenza vaccine. TCRdb recomputed calls from the RT-PCR reads with MiXCR, one row per CDR3 protein. The sample lists 750,000 to 850,000 distinct CDR3 sequences, 15% to 20% occurring once. The sample here was PBMCs from blood, taken approximately 5 days after vaccination. These receptors originate from a man aged 45-60 years who received an inactivated influenza vaccine. Each CDR3 is given with its conserved first and last residue. D genes are given only for firm matches. Only part of the rows carry a size: once, few, many, or a class if the clone is expanded.

TRBD2,TRBJ2-3,16,TRBV7-8,.,TGTGCCAGCAGCTTCGGACTAGCGGCTAGCACAGATACGCAGTATTTT,CASSFGLAASTDTQYF
.,TRBJ2-7,14,TRBV7-2,few,TGTGCCAGCAGCTCCGCCAGGCTCTCCTACGAGCAGTACTTC,CASSSARLSYEQYF
TRBD2,TRBJ2-1,13,TRBV6-6,few,TGTGCCAGCCAGCGGGGGGGCGGCGATGAGCAGTTCTTC,CASQRGGGDEQFF
TRBD1,TRBJ1-5,15,TRBV29-1,few,TGCAGCGTTGCTATGACAGGGGGTGGCAATCAGCCCCAGCATTTT,CSVAMTGGGNQPQHF
.,TRBJ2-7,14,TRBV7-9,many,TGTGCCAGCAGCGTCCCCCCGCCTTCGGACGAGCAGTACTTC,CASSVPPPSDEQYF
.,TRBJ2-7,14,TRBV5-1,few,TGCGCCAGCAGCTTGTGGCAGCCTCTCTACGAGCAGTACTTC,CASSLWQPLYEQYF
TRBD1,TRBJ1-1,16,TRBV5-1,.,TGCGCCAGCAGCCATATAATGGCAGGGGGGAACACTGAAGCTTTCTTT,CASSHIMAGGNTEAFF
.,TRBJ1-5,17,TRBV7-2,few,TGTGCCAGCAGCTTAGTCTTTGGCAGGGGAATTGATCAGCCCCAGCATTTT,CASSLVFGRGIDQPQHF
.,TRBJ2-7,11,TRBV6-2/TRBV6-3,few,TGTGCCAGCGGCCAGGGGGGGCGGCAGTACTTC,CASGQGGRQYF
.,TRBJ2-3,13,TRBV29-1,.,TGCAGCGTTCGGGGTTTTGGCACAGATACGCAGTATTTT,CSVRGFGTDTQYF
.,TRBJ1-2,16,TRBV7-9,.,TGTGCCAGCAGCTTCATAATTTTGTTGCAAGACTATGGCTACACCTTC,CASSFIILLQDYGYTF
TRBD2,TRBJ2-7,16,TRBV5-1,.,TGCGCCAGCAGCGGCGGACTAGCGGGGAATCGGGACGAGCAGTACTTC,CASSGGLAGNRDEQYF
TRBD2,TRBJ2-1,13,TRBV29-1,many,TGCAGCGCAAAGCGGGGGACCTACAATGAGCAGTTCTTC,CSAKRGTYNEQFF
.,TRBJ1-2,14,TRBV9,.,TGTGCCAGCAGCGTGGGTCAGGGCCTCTATGGCTACACCTTC,CASSVGQGLYGYTF
.,TRBJ2-3,14,TRBV20-1,many,TGCAGTGCTACGGCAGGGGCTGGGGCAGATACGCAGTATTTT,CSATAGAGADTQYF
.,TRBJ2-3,16,TRBV28,few,TGTGCCAGCAGTGGGGGACCACCGGTATGGACAGATACGCAGTATTTT,CASSGGPPVWTDTQYF
TRBD1,TRBJ2-2,16,TRBV6-5,few,TGTGCCAGCAGTTACTCGATGACAGGGTTCGTGGGGGAGCTGTTTTTT,CASSYSMTGFVGELFF
.,TRBJ2-3,12,TRBV7-2,.,TGTGCCAGCAGCAACAGGGTAGATACGCAGTATTTT,CASSNRVDTQYF
.,TRBJ2-5,15,TRBV20-1,many,TGCAGTGCTCCGCCCAGAGGGGGACTACAAGAGACCCAGTACTTC,CSAPPRGGLQETQYF
TRBD1,TRBJ2-5,18,TRBV27,.,TGTGCCAGCAGTCCCACCTGGGGGACAGGACAGGGGAGGGGGACCCAGTACTTC,CASSPTWGTGQGRGTQYF
TRBD2,TRBJ2-1,18,TRBV7-8,.,TGTGCCAGCAGCGCCCGACCGGGACTAGCGGACCCTAACAATGAGCAGTTCTTC,CASSARPGLADPNNEQFF
TRBD1,TRBJ1-2,14,TRBV5-1,many,TGCGCCAGCAGCCCCGGGACAGCTTTTGTGGGCTACACCTTC,CASSPGTAFVGYTF